The rows below give T cell receptor beta chains drawn from one sample of a study of OX40 agonist ivuxolimab in advanced cancers. Using immunoSEQ multiplex PCR, the repertoire was profiled, and TCRdb retains in-frame clones only, with some absent. Here the sample spans tens of thousands of clones, around 82% being singletons. The starting material was CD4+ or CD8+ T cells sorted from blood, obtained in a trial of the OX40 agonist ivuxolimab. The receptors shown here come from an adult with an advanced solid tumor such as melanoma, head and neck, liver or kidney cancer. CDR3s include the opening cysteine and the closing phenylalanine or tryptophan. A D gene is named only where the DNA matches it firmly. The size of a clone is reported for some rows only, either as once, few or many, or as a class for expanded clones.

D gene,V gene,J gene,clone size,CDR3 DNA,CDR3 protein
NA,TRBV9,TRBJ1-1,few,TGTGCCAGCAGCGTATCTAGCCTCAGGGACACTGAAGCTTTCTTT,CASSVSSLRDTEAFF
TRBD2,TRBV2,TRBJ2-1,NA,TGTGCCAGCAGTGAAGTCCTAGCGGGGCACAATGAGCAGTTCTTC,CASSEVLAGHNEQFF
NA,TRBV25-1,TRBJ1-1,NA,TGTGCCAGCTGGGCAGGGGACACTGAAGCTTTCTTT,CASWAGDTEAFF
NA,TRBV6-1,TRBJ1-2,NA,TGTGCCAGCAGTAACGGGGGGCACTATGGCTACACCTTC,CASSNGGHYGYTF
TRBD1,TRBV4-1,TRBJ1-1,NA,TGCGCCAGCAGCCAAGAAGGAGGGGGCATTATTGCGAGCACTGAAGCTTTCTTT,CASSQEGGGIIASTEAFF
NA,TRBV5-6,TRBJ1-1,NA,TGTGCCAGCAGCTTCCCCCTGGGCACTGAAGCTTTCTTT,CASSFPLGTEAFF
TRBD1,TRBV5-1,TRBJ1-1,NA,TGCGCCAGCAGCTCCCCAGGGGGCACTGAAGCTTTCTTT,CASSSPGGTEAFF
TRBD2,TRBV6-1,TRBJ2-5,NA,TGTGCCAGCAGTGGACACCCGGGACTAGCGGGGGCCATCCAAGAGACCCAGTACTTC,CASSGHPGLAGAIQETQYF
NA,TRBV4-3,TRBJ1-4,NA,TGCGCCAGCAGCCAAGACCCATTCGGTCAGATTGAAAAACTGTTTTTT,CASSQDPFGQIEKLFF
TRBD2,TRBV14,TRBJ2-1,few,TGTGCCAGCAGCGTTAGCGGGGGGGCCCACAATGAGCAGTTCTTC,CASSVSGGAHNEQFF
TRBD1,TRBV2,TRBJ2-6,NA,TGTGCCAGCAGTGAAATCGCAGGGGGCTCTGGGGCCAACGTCCTGACTTTC,CASSEIAGGSGANVLTF
NA,TRBV25-1,TRBJ1-2,NA,TGTGCCAGCGCTGGACAGTCCTATGGCTACACCTTC,CASAGQSYGYTF
TRBD2,TRBV2,TRBJ2-2,NA,TGTGCCAGCAGTGAAGGACTAGCGGACGGGGAGCTGTTTTTT,CASSEGLADGELFF
NA,TRBV18,TRBJ1-2,once,TGTGCCAGCTCACCTTCGGAGGGCTACACCTTC,CASSPSEGYTF
NA,TRBV19,TRBJ2-7,once,TGTGCCAGTAGTCCAACAGGGAGGGCGAGCTCCTACGAGCAGTACTTC,CASSPTGRASSYEQYF
NA,TRBV4-3,TRBJ1-1,medium-sized,TGCGCCAGCAGCCCCATGCGGAACACTGAAGCTTTCTTT,CASSPMRNTEAFF
TRBD2,TRBV10-2,TRBJ2-7,NA,TGCGCCAGCAGTGATCTAGCGGGGGCCTACGAGCAGTACTTC,CASSDLAGAYEQYF
TRBD1,TRBV11-3,TRBJ2-1,NA,TGTGCCAGCAGCTTCAACAGGGGTGGCAATGAGCAGTTCTTC,CASSFNRGGNEQFF
NA,TRBV11-3,TRBJ2-1,NA,TGTGCCAGCAGCTCGGGCGGGCCCGTCAATGAGCAGTTCTTC,CASSSGGPVNEQFF
NA,TRBV7-9,TRBJ2-1,NA,TGTGCCAGCAGCTTAGTTTTCAGCTCCTACAATGAGCAGTTCTTC,CASSLVFSSYNEQFF
NA,TRBV9,TRBJ1-5,NA,TGTGCCAGCAGCGTAGGCCAAGTAAATCAGCCCCAGCATTTT,CASSVGQVNQPQHF
TRBD2,TRBV10-1,TRBJ2-1,NA,TGCGCCAGACGAACCGGGGAGGGTCGAGAGCAGTTCTTC,CARRTGEGREQFF
NA,TRBV14,TRBJ1-1,NA,TGTGCCAGCAGCATACAGGGTCTCACTGAAGCTTTCTTT,CASSIQGLTEAFF
NA,TRBV2,TRBJ1-4,NA,TGTGCCAGCAGTCCAGATGAAAAACTGTTTTTT,CASSPDEKLFF
NA,TRBV6-6,TRBJ2-7,NA,TGTGCCAGCAGTTACTCGCAAAATTCCTACGAGCAGTACTTC,CASSYSQNSYEQYF
NA,TRBV7-9,TRBJ1-1,NA,TGTGCCAGCGATCGAAGGGCAGGGAACACTGAAGCTTTCTTT,CASDRRAGNTEAFF
NA,TRBV6-1,TRBJ2-5,once,TGTGCCAGCAGTGCTGCTCGGGAGACCCAGTACTTC,CASSAARETQYF
NA,TRBV29-1,TRBJ1-1,NA,TGCAGCGTTACAGGGTTCACTGAAGCTTTCTTT,CSVTGFTEAFF
TRBD1,TRBV15,TRBJ2-2,NA,TGTGCCACCAGCAGCAGGGGGCGCCAAGGCGGGGAGCTGTTTTTT,CATSSRGRQGGELFF
NA,TRBV6-5,TRBJ1-5,NA,TGTGCCAGCAGCACCAAGGGAGGGGATCAGCCCCAGCATTTT,CASSTKGGDQPQHF
TRBD1,TRBV5-3,TRBJ1-2,NA,TGTGCCAGAAGCGGGACAGGGGGCCAGAACTATGGCTACACCTTC,CARSGTGGQNYGYTF
NA,TRBV7-2,TRBJ1-6,NA,TGTGCCAGCAGAGTGGCAGGGTTAAGTTCACCCCTCCACTTT,CASRVAGLSSPLHF
NA,TRBV5-1,TRBJ2-5,NA,TGCGCCAGCAGCCCCCAGGGCGGGGAGACCCAGTACTTC,CASSPQGGETQYF
NA,TRBV21-1,TRBJ2-7,NA,TGTGCCAGCAGCAAAGGATCCCCCCGTAAAGGAAACTACGAGCAGTACTTC,CASSKGSPRKGNYEQYF
TRBD1,TRBV19,TRBJ1-1,NA,TGTGCCAGTAGTATCGGGACAGGGAGGACCATGAACACTGAAGCTTTCTTT,CASSIGTGRTMNTEAFF
NA,TRBV7-2,TRBJ1-4,NA,TGTGCCAGCAGCCTAGGTGCCTCAACTAATGAAAAACTGTTTTTT,CASSLGASTNEKLFF
NA,TRBV7-2,TRBJ1-2,NA,TGTGCCAGCAGCTTAGGTTGGAGGGGGAGCGATGGCTACACCTTC,CASSLGWRGSDGYTF
NA,TRBV7-8,TRBJ1-5,NA,TGTGCCAGCAGCCCCGGGACGACAGCAAATCAGCCCCAGCATTTT,CASSPGTTANQPQHF
NA,TRBV5-1,TRBJ1-6,NA,TGCGCCAGCAGCTCCATGGTTTCGAGTAATTCACCCCTCCACTTT,CASSSMVSSNSPLHF
TRBD2,TRBV18,TRBJ2-1,NA,TGTGCCAGCTCACGACCGGGACTAGTTTCCTACAATGAGCAGTTCTTC,CASSRPGLVSYNEQFF
TRBD2,TRBV7-2,TRBJ2-7,once,TGTGCCAGCAGCTTAGCGCCTAGCGGGGGGGCGTACGAGCAGTACTTC,CASSLAPSGGAYEQYF
NA,TRBV10-3,TRBJ1-4,NA,TGTGCCATCAGTGGACAAGCAACTAATGAAAAACTGTTTTTT,CAISGQATNEKLFF
NA,TRBV6-1,TRBJ1-6,NA,TGTGCCAGCAGTGAAGTAAATAATTCACCCCTCCACTTT,CASSEVNNSPLHF
NA,TRBV4-1,TRBJ2-7,NA,TGCGCCAGCAGCCTCGGCCCCGCTCGGGTGCAGTACTTC,CASSLGPARVQYF
NA,TRBV11-2,TRBJ1-6,NA,TGTGCCAGCAGCTCCTACACTGAAACACCCCTCCACTTT,CASSSYTETPLHF
NA,TRBV4-1,TRBJ2-5,NA,TGCGCCAGCAGCCAGTCTATGACAGGTACCCAAGAGACCCAGTACTTC,CASSQSMTGTQETQYF
NA,TRBV2,TRBJ2-5,NA,TGTGCCAGCCCTGGAGGGGCGCGACAAGAGACCCAGTACTTC,CASPGGARQETQYF
NA,TRBV7-9,TRBJ2-7,NA,TGTGCCAGCAGCTTCGGCAGGACCTCCTACGAGCAGTACTTC,CASSFGRTSYEQYF
NA,TRBV5-5,TRBJ1-5,NA,TGTGCCAGCAGCTTAAACAGCGTCCAAGCAGGTCAGCCCCAGCATTTT,CASSLNSVQAGQPQHF
NA,TRBV11-1,TRBJ2-1,NA,TGTGCCAGCAGCTTAGGAAACGGGATTATGTATGAGCAGTTCTTC,CASSLGNGIMYEQFF
NA,TRBV7-6,TRBJ2-1,NA,TGTGCCAGCAGCTTAGCGCGGGTCAGAAATGAGCAGTTCTTC,CASSLARVRNEQFF
TRBD1,TRBV7-3,TRBJ1-4,NA,TGTGCCAGCAGCTTAATCCGGGACAGGTACTCTAATGAAAAACTGTTTTTT,CASSLIRDRYSNEKLFF
TRBD1,TRBV5-5,TRBJ1-3,once,TGTGCCAGCAGCTACGATGGACAGGTTCGCTCTGGAAACACCATATATTTT,CASSYDGQVRSGNTIYF
NA,TRBV11-2,TRBJ1-6,NA,TGTGCCAGCAGCTTCTCCGCAGGGAATAATTCACCCCTCCACTTT,CASSFSAGNNSPLHF
NA,TRBV28,TRBJ1-5,NA,TGTGCCAGCAGTTTATCGGGGGGGCAGAGTCAGCCCCAGCATTTT,CASSLSGGQSQPQHF
TRBD2,TRBV7-8,TRBJ2-7,NA,TGTGCCAGCAGCTTAAGGAGCGGGGGAGCGTTAGAGCAGTACTTC,CASSLRSGGALEQYF
TRBD1,TRBV6-5,TRBJ2-7,NA,TGTGCCAGCAGTTACACCGACAGGGGCCCCTACGAGCAGTACTTC,CASSYTDRGPYEQYF
NA,TRBV11-3,TRBJ2-7,NA,TGTGCCAGCAGCGAGCCGGGAATAGCCTACGAGCAGTACTTC,CASSEPGIAYEQYF
NA,TRBV19,TRBJ1-5,NA,TGTGCCAGTAGTGGCGGGGGAGTGAGCAATCAGCCCCAGCATTTT,CASSGGGVSNQPQHF